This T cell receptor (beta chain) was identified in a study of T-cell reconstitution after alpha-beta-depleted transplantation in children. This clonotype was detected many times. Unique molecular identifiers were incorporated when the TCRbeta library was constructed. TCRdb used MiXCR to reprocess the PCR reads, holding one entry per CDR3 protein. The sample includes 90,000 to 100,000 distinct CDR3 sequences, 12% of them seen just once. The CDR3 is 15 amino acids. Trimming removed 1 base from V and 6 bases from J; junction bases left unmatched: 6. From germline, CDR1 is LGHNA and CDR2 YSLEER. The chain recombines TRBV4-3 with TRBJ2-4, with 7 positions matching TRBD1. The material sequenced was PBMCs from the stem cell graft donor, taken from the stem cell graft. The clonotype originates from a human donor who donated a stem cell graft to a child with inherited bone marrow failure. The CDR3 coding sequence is TGCGCCAGCAGCCAAGGACAGGGAGAGGGAAACATTCAGTACTTC. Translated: CASSQGQGEGNIQYF.